The text below deals with one TCR beta chain. This receptor's antigen is unknown. An end of the junction differs from the germline gene, which may be a read error. These data belong to a study of a mutant IDH1 vaccine in newly diagnosed glioma (dated by TCRdb to about 2021). Notes on the research overall: Patients were given eight vaccinations, in weeks 1, 3, 5, 7, 11, 15, 19 and 23, which matched visits V03 through V10. The 30 to 40 treated patients were approximately 60% male and roughly 38% female, with a mean age of around 40 years. Before enrollment, most patients had been given radiochemotherapy with temozolomide as standard therapy, while the rest had received either radiotherapy alone or temozolomide alone. Six visits were used for peripheral blood collection: V03 (baseline), V05, V07, V10, V12 and V13. For exploratory analyses, under 30 treated patients had longitudinal TCRB deep sequencing done wherever samples were available. In the chemotherapy-containing groups, vaccination started alongside temozolomide cycles, whereas in patients who had radiotherapy alone it started 4-6 weeks after radiotherapy. Findings and caveats that apply to the study as a whole: Selection of PBMC samples for TCRB deep sequencing was based on availability. Immune responses induced by the vaccine were seen in 90% to 95% of patients across multiple MHC alleles. Pseudoprogression seemed to be unrelated to changes in the top peripheral T cell clonotypes found by TCRB sequencing. According to the authors, sample limitations meant that analyses of patient blood samples could not be reproduced.

The sample's time point label, decoded: week 23, last vaccination. Each vaccine dose was 300 ug of a 20-mer mutant IDH1 peptide in Montanide, given subcutaneously with topical imiquimod. Newly diagnosed WHO grade 3 or 4 IDH1-mutant astrocytomas showing loss of nuclear ATRX were present in the donors. The samples were drawn from NOA16, a multicentre, single-arm, open-label phase I trial in Germany that tested a mutant IDH1 peptide vaccine in humans for the first time. The DNeasy Blood and Tissue Kit was used to extract genomic DNA from EDTA blood for TCRB sequencing. As encoded in the germline V gene (reference sequence), CDR1 is SSHAT while CDR2 is FNYEAQ. The cysteine opens and the phenylalanine closes a CDR3 of 13 amino acids. This entry keeps only the CDR3 DNA: 39 bases, framed from base 1. The method was the immunoSEQ multiplex PCR assay. Following the manufacturer's protocol, the hsTCRB Kit was used to amplify rearranged TCR beta chain sequences. An Illumina MiSeq was used to sequence the TCRB libraries. Regarding the original processing steps: The proprietary platform of the kit vendor was used for demultiplexing, trimming and gene mapping. Entries here come from immuneACCESS through TCRdb and include only in-frame sequences with V and J called. Some clones fail to appear in such tables; in the studies checked, an unresolved V gene covers under half of the shortfall, and the cause of the remainder is unknown. V, J and clone size derive from that table, while D and trimming were established from the DNA sequence. The sample table contains over 50,000 clones; only one count was recorded for 84% of them. Clones ranked in the top ten supply about 14% of the sample.

The chain couples TRBV7-7 to TRBJ1-1, with no confidently assigned D gene. The sequence derives from a man aged 18 to 35 with glioma. Sequences were derived from PBMCs, sampled from a glioma patient whose treatment included an IDH1 peptide vaccine. The nucleotide sequence reads as follows: TGTGCTAGCAGCCTTACACGGAACACTGAAGCTTTCTTT. It is translated as CASSLTRNTEAFF.